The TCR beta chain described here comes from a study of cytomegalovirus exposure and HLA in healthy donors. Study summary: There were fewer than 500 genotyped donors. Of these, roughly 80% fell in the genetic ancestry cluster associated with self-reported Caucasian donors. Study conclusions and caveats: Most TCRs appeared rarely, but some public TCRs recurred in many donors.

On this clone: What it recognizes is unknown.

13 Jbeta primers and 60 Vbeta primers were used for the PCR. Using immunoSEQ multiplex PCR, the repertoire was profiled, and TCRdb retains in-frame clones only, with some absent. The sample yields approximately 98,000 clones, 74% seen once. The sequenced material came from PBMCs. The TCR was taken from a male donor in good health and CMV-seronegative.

The CDR3 coding sequence is TGTGCCAGCAGTTTATCTTTCCCCGCAGGGAGGAAAGACGAGCAGTACTTC. This sequence encodes CASSLSFPAGRKDEQYF. The rearrangement links TRBV27 to TRBJ2-7; TRBD2 is a possible D gene (6 bases). Trimming removed 0 bases from V and 5 bases from J, with 20 bases in between. Per germline, CDR1 MNHEY and CDR2 SMNVEV (reference sequence). CDR3 length: 17 residues.